The 16 T cell receptor beta chains below come from one sample, sequenced in a study of CD8 T cells in Susac syndrome. Reverse transcription of about 0.45 to 1 ug RNA was carried out with random hexamers. TCRdb re-called the immunoSEQ multiplex PCR reads through MiXCR, storing one row per CDR3 protein. This sample has 200,000 to 250,000 distinct CDR3 sequences, with about 94% found just once. The sample taken for sequencing was CD4+ T cells from PBMCs. All receptors derive from a human donor with Susac syndrome.

The chain links TRBV20-1 to TRBJ2-5; 8 positions agree with TRBD1. The CDR3 extends over 15 amino acids. Germline CDR1 DFQATT, CDR2 SNEGSKA (reference sequence). V dropped 0 bases and J dropped 5; count of bases not matched to a gene: 8. In DNA, the CDR3 is TGCAGTGCTAGAGATTTGGGCCAGGGGGCCGAGACCCAGTACTTC. It yields the protein CSARDLGQGAETQYF.

The chain uses TRBV10-3 and TRBJ1-2, with 9 bases aligning to TRBD1. The CDR3 runs 13 residues. The V segment lost 8 bases and the J segment 4 bases; nucleotides outside the gene matches: 5. Germline V gene lookup returns CDR1 ENHRY and CDR2 SYGVKD. CDR3 residues: CAIATGGIYGYTF. The DNA for the CDR3 is TGTGCCATCGCGACAGGGGGGATCTATGGCTACACCTTC.

This sequence joins TRBV20-1 and TRBJ2-7; 9 positions match TRBD1. The germline CDR1 and CDR2 sequences are DFQATT and SNEGSKA (reference sequence). This CDR3 region has 15 residues. V was pared by 3 bases and J by 1 base, with 7 bases of the junction left unmatched. The CDR3 sequence is CSASAPGTGSYEQYF. CDR3 in DNA: TGCAGTGCTAGTGCACCCGGGACAGGGTCCTACGAGCAGTACTTC.

This clonotype was seen once. This chain joins TRBV29-1 and TRBJ2-5, with D possibly being TRBD1 (7 bases). This CDR3 has 12 amino acids. Germline assignment: CDR1 SQVTM and CDR2 ANQGSEA. V lost 6 bases and J 6 bases, leaving 14 bases between the germline ends. CDR3 nucleotides: TGCAGCGTGGCGGGACAGAAACAGACCCAGTACTTC. Its protein is CSVAGQKQTQYF.

The V and J genes are TRBV27 and TRBJ2-7, with TRBD1 matching 9 bases. J was trimmed by 7 bases and V by 2 bases; bases with no gene match: 3. The CDR3 is 13 residues long. Germline values: CDR1 MNHEY, CDR2 SMNVEV (reference sequence). The CDR3 here is CASSLRGTGEQYF. DNA for the CDR3: TGTGCCAGCAGTTTAAGAGGGACAGGGGAGCAGTACTTC.

The J gene is TRBJ1-2, the V gene TRBV5-6; D remains ambiguous. Germline CDR1 and CDR2: SGHDT and YYEEEE. CDR3 size: 15 residues. V was trimmed by 1 base and J by 4 bases, leaving 14 bases between them. The CDR3 region has the DNA TGTGCCAGCAGCTTGCTCTTCGGGTATAGCTATGGCTACACCTTC. It encodes CASSLLFGYSYGYTF.

This rearrangement joins TRBV6-2 or TRBV6-3 to TRBJ2-5; no clear D gene. The CDR3 totals 13 residues. CDR1 and CDR2 from the germline V gene are MNHEY and SVGEGT. The V and J ends lost 5 bases and 2 bases respectively, with 9 bases between them. This CDR3 reads CASSATEQETQYF. The CDR3 region has the DNA TGTGCCAGCAGTGCGACGGAACAAGAGACCCAGTACTTC.

The rearrangement uses TRBV7-9 and TRBJ1-5, with TRBD1 matching 9 bases. This CDR3 comprises 16 residues. Germline loops: CDR1 SEHNR, CDR2 FQNEAQ (reference sequence). J gave up 4 bases and V 5 bases, and 9 bases lay outside the gene matches. The CDR3 region is CASSRRDRVINQPQHF. CDR3 DNA: TGTGCCAGCAGCCGCCGGGACAGGGTGATTAATCAGCCCCAGCATTTT. The complete variable domain, with remaining parts taken from reference TRBV7-9 and TRBJ1-5, reads DTGVSQNPRHKITKRGQNVTFRCDPISEHNRLYWYRQTLGQGPEFLTYFQNEAQLEKSRLLSDRFSAERPKGSFSTLEIQRTEQGDSAMYLCASSRRDRVINQPQHFGDGTRLSIL.

The chain recombines TRBV18 with TRBJ1-2, with 8 bases lining up with TRBD1. Losses at the gene ends were 5 bases for V and 8 bases for J; bases not matched to a gene: 10. CDR1 is KGHSH, CDR2 LQKENI, per germline. The CDR3 has 14 residues. CDR3 in amino acids: CASSSLTGDEGYTF. The CDR3 DNA sequence: TGTGCCAGCTCATCCCTGACAGGGGACGAAGGCTACACCTTC.

The rearrangement links TRBV11-2 to TRBJ2-5; 11 bases match TRBD2. Per the germline V gene, CDR1 is SGHAT and CDR2 is FQNNGV. The CDR3 consists of 14 residues. V gave up 6 bases and J gave up 3 bases; unmatched junction bases: 3. CDR3 nucleotide sequence: TGTGCCAGCAGTTCACTAGCGGGGGAAGAGACCCAGTACTTC. It encodes CASSSLAGEETQYF.

The rearrangement joins TRBV4-1 to TRBJ2-1, with D perhaps TRBD1 (6 bases). The CDR3 totals 17 residues. CDR1 is MGHRA and CDR2 is YSYEKL in the germline V gene. With 0 bases removed from V and 0 bases from J, the gap between germline ends came to 12 bases. The CDR3 DNA reads TGCGCCAGCAGCCAAGATGTCCAGGGGAGCTCCTACAATGAGCAGTTCTTC. Its translation is CASSQDVQGSSYNEQFF.

The rearrangement links TRBV4-3 to TRBJ2-3; 7 bases line up with TRBD2. Germline lookup yields CDR1 LGHNA and CDR2 YSLEER. The CDR3 runs to 16 residues. With V trimmed by 1 base and J by 6 bases, 10 bases remained unmatched. CDR3 amino acids: CASSQVSARGMDTQYF. The CDR3 DNA is TGCGCCAGCAGCCAAGTTTCTGCGCGGGGGATGGATACGCAGTATTTT.

The chain has TRBV6-6 and TRBJ1-5, with TRBD1 matching 9 bases. This CDR3 is 16 amino acids long. CDR1 and CDR2 (germline): MNHNY, SVGAGI (reference sequence). The V and J ends lost 2 bases and 4 bases, in that order; junction bases with no gene match: 6. CDR3 loop: CASSYGQGPGNQPQHF. As DNA, the CDR3 is TGTGCCAGCAGTTACGGACAGGGGCCGGGGAATCAGCCCCAGCATTTT.

The V and J genes are TRBV12-3 or TRBV12-4 and TRBJ2-7; 8 bases match TRBD1. Trimming cost V 6 bases and J 5 bases; bases outside gene matches: 6. The CDR3 is 13 amino acids. Here the CDR3 reads CASRVTGENEQYF. The CDR3 coding sequence is TGTGCCAGCAGGGTGACAGGGGAGAACGAGCAGTACTTC.

The CDR3 region is CASSARGQNSLRDTQYF. The CDR3 DNA reads as TGTGCCAGCAGCGCCCGGGGACAGAATTCCCTCCGGGATACGCAGTATTTT. The chain combines TRBV9 with TRBJ2-3, with 7 nucleotides matching TRBD1. J lost 6 bases, V lost 3 bases, and 16 bases had no gene match. There are 17 residues in the CDR3. The germline V gene encodes CDR1 SGDLS and CDR2 YYNGEE.

The CDR3 coding sequence is TGTGCCAGCAGTTACTCGCGGGACTATGGCTACACCTTC. Its translation: CASSYSRDYGYTF. This chain connects TRBV6-2 or TRBV6-3 to TRBJ1-2; D gene uncertain. The CDR3 runs 13 residues. V shed 0 bases and J shed 3 bases, with 5 bases lying between them. Germline-derived CDR1 and CDR2 are MNHEY and SVGEGT.